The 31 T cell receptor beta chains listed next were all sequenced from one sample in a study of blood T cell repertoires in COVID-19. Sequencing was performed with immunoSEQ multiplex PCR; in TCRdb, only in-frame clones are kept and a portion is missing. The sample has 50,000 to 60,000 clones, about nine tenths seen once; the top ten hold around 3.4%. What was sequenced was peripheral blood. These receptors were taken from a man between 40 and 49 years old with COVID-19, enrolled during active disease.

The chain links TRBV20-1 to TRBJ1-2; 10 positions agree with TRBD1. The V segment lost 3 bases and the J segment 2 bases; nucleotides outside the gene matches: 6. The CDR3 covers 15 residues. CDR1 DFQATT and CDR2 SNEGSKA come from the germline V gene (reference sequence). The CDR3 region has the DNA TGCAGTGCTAGTCGGGGACAGGGGAAGAACTATGGCTACACCTTC. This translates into CSASRGQGKNYGYTF.

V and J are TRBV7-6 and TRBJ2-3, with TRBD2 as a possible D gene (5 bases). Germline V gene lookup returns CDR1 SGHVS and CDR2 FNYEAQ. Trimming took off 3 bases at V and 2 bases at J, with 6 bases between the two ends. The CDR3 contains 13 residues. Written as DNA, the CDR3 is TGTGCCAGCAGCTTGGACTCCACAGATACGCAGTATTTT. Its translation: CASSLDSTDTQYF.

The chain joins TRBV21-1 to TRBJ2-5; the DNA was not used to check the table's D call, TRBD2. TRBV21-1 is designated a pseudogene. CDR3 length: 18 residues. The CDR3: CASIKKGLAGDPQETQYF. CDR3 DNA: TGTGCCAGCATCAAGAAGGGACTAGCGGGAGACCCCCAAGAGACCCAGTACTTC.

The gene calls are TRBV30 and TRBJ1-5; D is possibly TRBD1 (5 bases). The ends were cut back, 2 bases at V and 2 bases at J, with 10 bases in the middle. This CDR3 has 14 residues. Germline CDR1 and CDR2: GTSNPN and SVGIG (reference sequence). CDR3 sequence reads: CAWSPTGGNQPQHF. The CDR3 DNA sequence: TGTGCCTGGAGTCCAACGGGGGGCAATCAGCCCCAGCATTTT.

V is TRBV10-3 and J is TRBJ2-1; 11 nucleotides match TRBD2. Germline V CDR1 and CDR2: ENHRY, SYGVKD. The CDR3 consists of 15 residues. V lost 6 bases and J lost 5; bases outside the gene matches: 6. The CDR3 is CAIRGLAGGDNEQFF. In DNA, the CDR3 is TGTGCCATCAGAGGGTTAGCGGGGGGGGACAATGAGCAGTTCTTC.

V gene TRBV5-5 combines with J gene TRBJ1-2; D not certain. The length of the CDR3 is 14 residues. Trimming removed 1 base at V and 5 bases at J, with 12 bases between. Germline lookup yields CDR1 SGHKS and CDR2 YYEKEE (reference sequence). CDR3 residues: CASSLTRHRYGYTF. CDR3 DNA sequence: TGTGCCAGCAGCTTGACGAGGCATCGGTATGGCTACACCTTC.

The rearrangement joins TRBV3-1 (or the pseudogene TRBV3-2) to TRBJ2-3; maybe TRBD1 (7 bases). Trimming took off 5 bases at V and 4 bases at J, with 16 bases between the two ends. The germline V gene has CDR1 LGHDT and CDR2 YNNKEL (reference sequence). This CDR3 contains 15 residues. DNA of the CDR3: TGTGCCAGCAGCGCGGGACAGCTGGGCTCAGATACGCAGTATTTT. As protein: CASSAGQLGSDTQYF.

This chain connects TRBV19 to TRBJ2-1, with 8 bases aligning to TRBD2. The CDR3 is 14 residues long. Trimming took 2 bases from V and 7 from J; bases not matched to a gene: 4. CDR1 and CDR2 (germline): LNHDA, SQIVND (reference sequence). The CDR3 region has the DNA TGTGCCAGTAGTATACTCGGGGGGGATAATGAGCAGTTCTTC. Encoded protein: CASSILGGDNEQFF.

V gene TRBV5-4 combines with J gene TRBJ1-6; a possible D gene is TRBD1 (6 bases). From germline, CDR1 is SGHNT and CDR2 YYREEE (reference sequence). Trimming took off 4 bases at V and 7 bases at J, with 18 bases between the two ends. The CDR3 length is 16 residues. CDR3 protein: CASSLGSSRGNSPLHF. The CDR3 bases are TGTGCCAGCAGCCTGGGTAGTAGCAGGGGCAATTCACCCCTCCACTTT.

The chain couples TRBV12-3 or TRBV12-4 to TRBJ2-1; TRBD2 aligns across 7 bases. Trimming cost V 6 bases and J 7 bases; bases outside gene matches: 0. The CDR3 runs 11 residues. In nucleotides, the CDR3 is TGTGCCAGCAGCGGGAGGAATGAGCAGTTCTTC. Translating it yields CASSGRNEQFF.

The DNA for the CDR3 is TGTGCCAGTAGTACATATGGGGCCAGCGATGAGCAGTTCTTC. Amino acids: CASSTYGASDEQFF. The V gene is TRBV19, the J gene TRBJ2-1; D is perhaps TRBD1 (5 bases). The length of the CDR3 is 14 residues. V was pared by 4 bases and J by 8 bases, with 15 bases between. Germline V gene data show CDR1 as LNHDA and CDR2 as SQIVND (reference sequence).

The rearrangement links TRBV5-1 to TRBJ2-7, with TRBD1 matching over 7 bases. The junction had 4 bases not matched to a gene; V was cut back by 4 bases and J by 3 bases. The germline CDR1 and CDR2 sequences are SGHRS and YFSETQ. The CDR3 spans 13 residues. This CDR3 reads CASSPGQSYEQYF. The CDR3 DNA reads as TGCGCCAGCAGCCCGGGACAGAGCTACGAGCAGTACTTC.

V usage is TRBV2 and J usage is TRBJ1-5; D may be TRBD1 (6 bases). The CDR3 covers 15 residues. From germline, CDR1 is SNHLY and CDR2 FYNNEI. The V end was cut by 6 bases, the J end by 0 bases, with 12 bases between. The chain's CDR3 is CASRRDIYSNQPQHF. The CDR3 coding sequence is TGTGCCAGCAGAAGGGACATTTATAGCAATCAGCCCCAGCATTTT.

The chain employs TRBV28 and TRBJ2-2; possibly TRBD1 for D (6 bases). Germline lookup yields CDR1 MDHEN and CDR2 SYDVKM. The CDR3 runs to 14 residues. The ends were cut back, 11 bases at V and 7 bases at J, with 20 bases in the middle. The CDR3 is CAGKAGAPGGELFF. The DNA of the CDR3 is TGTGCCGGGAAGGCAGGGGCGCCGGGCGGGGAGCTGTTTTTT.

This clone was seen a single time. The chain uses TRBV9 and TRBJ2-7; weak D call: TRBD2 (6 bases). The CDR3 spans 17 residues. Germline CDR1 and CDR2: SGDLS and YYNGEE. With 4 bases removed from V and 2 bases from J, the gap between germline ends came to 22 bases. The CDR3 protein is CASSPLPTSLSAYEQYF. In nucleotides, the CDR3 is TGTGCCAGCAGCCCCCTTCCGACTAGTTTGTCGGCCTACGAGCAGTACTTC. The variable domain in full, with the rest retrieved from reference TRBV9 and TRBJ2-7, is DSGVTQTPKHLITATGQRVTLRCSPRSGDLSVYWYQQSLDQGLQFLIQYYNGEERAKGNILERFSAQQFPDLHSELNLSSLELGDSALYFCASSPLPTSLSAYEQYFGPGTRLTVT.

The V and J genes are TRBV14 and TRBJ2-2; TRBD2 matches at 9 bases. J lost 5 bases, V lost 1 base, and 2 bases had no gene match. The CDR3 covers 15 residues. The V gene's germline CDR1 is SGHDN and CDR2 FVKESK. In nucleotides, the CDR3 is TGTGCCAGCAGCCAAGGGCTAGCGGGAACCGGGGAGCTGTTTTTT. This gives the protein CASSQGLAGTGELFF.

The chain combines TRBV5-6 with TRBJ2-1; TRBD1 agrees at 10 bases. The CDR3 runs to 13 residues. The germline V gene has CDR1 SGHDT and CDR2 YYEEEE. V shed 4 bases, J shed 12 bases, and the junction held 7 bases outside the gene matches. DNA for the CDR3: TGTGCCAGCAGCAAGGACAGGGGGTTAGGGCAGTTCTTC. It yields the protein CASSKDRGLGQFF.

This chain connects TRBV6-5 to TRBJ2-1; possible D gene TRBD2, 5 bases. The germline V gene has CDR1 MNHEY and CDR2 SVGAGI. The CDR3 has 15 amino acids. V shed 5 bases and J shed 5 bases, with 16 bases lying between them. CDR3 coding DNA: TGTGCCAGCAGTAAATACCCGGAGGCCAACAATGAGCAGTTCTTC. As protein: CASSKYPEANNEQFF.

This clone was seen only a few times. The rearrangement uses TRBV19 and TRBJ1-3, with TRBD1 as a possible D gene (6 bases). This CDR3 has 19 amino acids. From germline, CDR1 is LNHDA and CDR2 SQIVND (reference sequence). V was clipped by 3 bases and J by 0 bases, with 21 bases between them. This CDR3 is CASSISRHGQGTSGNTIYF. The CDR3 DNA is TGTGCCAGTAGTATTTCGAGGCACGGGCAGGGGACCTCTGGAAACACCATATATTTT.

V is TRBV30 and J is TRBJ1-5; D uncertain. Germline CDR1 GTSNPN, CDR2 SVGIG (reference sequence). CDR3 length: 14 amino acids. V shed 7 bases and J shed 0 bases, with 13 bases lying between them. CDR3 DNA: TGTGCCTCAACACCGAACTATAGCAATCAGCCCCAGCATTTT. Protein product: CASTPNYSNQPQHF.

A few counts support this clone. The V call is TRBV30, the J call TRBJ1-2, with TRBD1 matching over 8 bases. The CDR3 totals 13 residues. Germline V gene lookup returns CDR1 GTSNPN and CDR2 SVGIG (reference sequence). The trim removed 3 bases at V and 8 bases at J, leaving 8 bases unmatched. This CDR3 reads CAWRWAGGSGYTF. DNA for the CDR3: TGTGCCTGGAGATGGGCAGGGGGCAGCGGCTACACCTTC.

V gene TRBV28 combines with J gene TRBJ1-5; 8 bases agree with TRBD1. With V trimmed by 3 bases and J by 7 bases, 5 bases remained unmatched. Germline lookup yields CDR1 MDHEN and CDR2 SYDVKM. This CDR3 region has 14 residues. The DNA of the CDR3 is TGTGCCAGCAGTTTGGCCAGGGGGCACCAGCCCCAGCATTTT. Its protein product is CASSLARGHQPQHF.

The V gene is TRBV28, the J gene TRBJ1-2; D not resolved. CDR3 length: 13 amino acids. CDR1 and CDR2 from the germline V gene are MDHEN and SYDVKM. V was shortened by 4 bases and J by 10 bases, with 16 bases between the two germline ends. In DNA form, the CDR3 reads TGTGCCAGCAGTTCCTTATTGCGGGGAGCCTACACCTTC. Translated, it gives CASSSLLRGAYTF.

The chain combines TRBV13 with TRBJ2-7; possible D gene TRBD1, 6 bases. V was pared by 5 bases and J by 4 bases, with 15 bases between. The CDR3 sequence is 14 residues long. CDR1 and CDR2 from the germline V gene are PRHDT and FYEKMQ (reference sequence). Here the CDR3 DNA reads TGTGCCAGCAGCCTCCGGGACACCTTTTACGAGCAGTACTTC. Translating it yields CASSLRDTFYEQYF.

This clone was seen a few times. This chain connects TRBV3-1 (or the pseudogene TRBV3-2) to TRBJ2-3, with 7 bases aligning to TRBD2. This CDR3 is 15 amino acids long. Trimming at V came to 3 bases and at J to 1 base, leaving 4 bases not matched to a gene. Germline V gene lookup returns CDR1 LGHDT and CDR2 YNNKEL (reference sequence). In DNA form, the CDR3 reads TGTGCCAGCAGCCACTCTCGGGGGGGCACAGATACGCAGTATTTT. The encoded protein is CASSHSRGGTDTQYF.

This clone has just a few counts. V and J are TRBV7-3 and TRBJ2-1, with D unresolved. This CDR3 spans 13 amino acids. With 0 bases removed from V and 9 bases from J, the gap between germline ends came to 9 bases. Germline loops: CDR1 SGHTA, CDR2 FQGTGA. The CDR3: CASSLTLEGEQFF. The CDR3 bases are TGTGCCAGCAGCTTAACCCTAGAAGGTGAGCAGTTCTTC.

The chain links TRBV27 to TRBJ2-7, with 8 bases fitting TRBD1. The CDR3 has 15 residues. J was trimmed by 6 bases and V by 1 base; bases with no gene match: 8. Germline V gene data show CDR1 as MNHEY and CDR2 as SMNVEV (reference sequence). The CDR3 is CASSLLGQAFPEQYF. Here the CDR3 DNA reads TGTGCCAGCAGTTTATTGGGACAGGCTTTCCCCGAGCAGTACTTC.

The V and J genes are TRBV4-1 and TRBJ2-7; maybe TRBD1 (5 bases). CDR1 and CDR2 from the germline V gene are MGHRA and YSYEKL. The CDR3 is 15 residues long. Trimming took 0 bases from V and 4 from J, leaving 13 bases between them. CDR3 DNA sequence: TGCGCCAGCAGCCAAGATACGGCCAGGGTTTACGAGCAGTACTTC. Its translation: CASSQDTARVYEQYF.

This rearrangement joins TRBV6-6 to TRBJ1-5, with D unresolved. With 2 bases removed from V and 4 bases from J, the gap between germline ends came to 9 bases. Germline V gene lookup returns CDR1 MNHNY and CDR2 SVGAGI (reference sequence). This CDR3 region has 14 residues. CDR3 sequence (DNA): TGTGCCAGCAGTTACGCGGAGGAGAATCAGCCCCAGCATTTT. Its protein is CASSYAEENQPQHF.

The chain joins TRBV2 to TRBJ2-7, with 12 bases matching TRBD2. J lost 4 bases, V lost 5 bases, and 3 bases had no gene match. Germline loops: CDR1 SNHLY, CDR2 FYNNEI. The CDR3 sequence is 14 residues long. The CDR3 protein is CASSQLAGGYEQYF. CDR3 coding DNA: TGTGCCAGCAGTCAACTAGCGGGGGGATACGAGCAGTACTTC. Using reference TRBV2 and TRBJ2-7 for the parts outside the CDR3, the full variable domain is EPEVTQTPSHQVTQMGQEVILRCVPISNHLYFYWYRQILGQKVEFLVSFYNNEISEKSEIFDDQFSVERPDGSNFTLKIRSTKLEDSAMYFCASSQLAGGYEQYFGPGTRLTVT.

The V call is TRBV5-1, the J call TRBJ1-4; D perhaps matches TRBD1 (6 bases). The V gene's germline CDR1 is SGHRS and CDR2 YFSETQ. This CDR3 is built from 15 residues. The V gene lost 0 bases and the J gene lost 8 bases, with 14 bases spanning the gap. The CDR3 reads CASSLAAGGGEKLFF. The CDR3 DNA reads TGCGCCAGCAGCTTGGCCGCGGGGGGCGGCGAAAAACTGTTTTTT.